The 21 T cell receptor beta chains reported below all come from one sample, sequenced in a study of shared clonotypes between healthy human individuals. Assay used: immunoSEQ multiplex PCR; TCRdb lists only in-frame clones, some missing. The sample lists over 1.5 million clones; approximately 98% were seen once. Material for sequencing was naive CD4+ T cells sorted from blood. The subset is: CD45RA+ positively selected. The receptors shown here come from a man between 25 and 39 years old in good health.

The chain couples TRBV5-1 to TRBJ1-4; D may be TRBD1 (5 bases). CDR1 SGHRS and CDR2 YFSETQ come from the germline V gene. Trimming left V 5 bases short and J 7 bases short, with 21 bases between. The CDR3 runs to 16 residues. CDR3 sequence (DNA): TGCGCCAGCAGACCGGGGGGAGGGCCCAGCGGTGAAAAACTGTTTTTT. Amino acids: CASRPGGGPSGEKLFF.

The sample holds one count of this clone. The V gene is TRBV18, the J gene TRBJ1-3; D is ambiguous. The length of the CDR3 is 15 residues. Germline assignment: CDR1 KGHSH and CDR2 LQKENI. V was shortened by 5 bases and J by 0 bases, with 11 bases between the two germline ends. CDR3 amino acids: CASSIRQDSGNTIYF. The CDR3 nucleotides are TGTGCCAGCTCAATAAGACAAGACTCTGGAAACACCATATATTTT.

The chain employs TRBV28 and TRBJ2-5, with TRBD2 matching 7 bases. The CDR3 is 13 residues long. Germline V CDR1 and CDR2: MDHEN, SYDVKM. Germline trimming cut 5 bases from V and 5 bases from J; bases unmatched to any gene: 5. The CDR3 is CASSRDYFETQYF. In DNA, the CDR3 is TGTGCCAGCAGTCGGGACTATTTCGAGACCCAGTACTTC.

The J gene is TRBJ2-1, the V gene TRBV7-9; D uncertain. The CDR3 runs 13 residues. Germline loops: CDR1 SEHNR, CDR2 FQNEAQ (reference sequence). V lost 4 bases and J lost 4, with 8 bases in between. The CDR3 loop reads CASSYTLYNEQFF. Here the CDR3 DNA reads TGTGCCAGCAGCTATACACTTTACAATGAGCAGTTCTTC.

Points on this clone: Different DNA sequences within this sample yield the same CDR3. The CDR3 spells CASRPGTANTGELFF. As DNA, the CDR3 is TGCGCCAGCAGGCCCGGGACGGCGAACACCGGGGAGCTGTTTTTT. The chain carries TRBV5-1 and TRBJ2-2, with D perhaps given as TRBD1 or TRBD2 (5 bases each). Trimming removed 5 bases at V and 0 bases at J, with 11 bases between. The CDR3 covers 15 residues. Germline loops: CDR1 SGHRS, CDR2 YFSETQ. Supplemented by reference TRBV5-1 and TRBJ2-2, the full variable domain reads KAGVTQTPRYLIKTRGQQVTLSCSPISGHRSVSWYQQTPGQGLQFLFEYFSETQRNKGNFPGRFSGRQFSNSRSEMNVSTLELGDSALYLCASRPGTANTGELFFGEGSRLTVL.

The genes are TRBV15 and TRBJ1-3, with D unclear. Germline V lookup: CDR1 LNHNV, CDR2 YYDKDF (reference sequence). V was clipped by 9 bases and J by 1 base, with 19 bases between them. The CDR3 length is 16 residues. The CDR3 region is CATQSGEIFSGNTIYF. The CDR3 DNA reads as TGTGCCACACAGAGCGGGGAGATCTTTTCTGGAAACACCATATATTTT.

The genes are TRBV29-1 and TRBJ2-1, with TRBD2 identical over 12 bases. The V gene's germline CDR1 is SQVTM and CDR2 ANQGSEA. The junction had 6 bases not matched to a gene; V was cut back by 5 bases and J by 1 base. The CDR3 runs to 16 residues. The CDR3 here is CSVKTSGRGSYNEQFF. As DNA, the CDR3 is TGCAGCGTTAAGACTAGCGGGAGAGGGTCCTACAATGAGCAGTTCTTC.

The chain employs TRBV5-1 and TRBJ1-3; D unclear. The V and J ends lost 4 bases and 4 bases respectively, with 18 bases between them. The CDR3 sequence is 16 residues long. Germline V gene sequence: CDR1 SGHRS, CDR2 YFSETQ. In DNA form, the CDR3 reads TGCGCCAGCAGCGTGGACCGGTCCACCGGGGGAAACACCATATATTTT. This translates into CASSVDRSTGGNTIYF.

The chain carries TRBV30 and TRBJ1-3; no clear D. Trimming removed 1 base from V and 3 bases from J, with 13 bases in between. The CDR3 runs to 15 residues. Germline values: CDR1 GTSNPN, CDR2 SVGIG (reference sequence). The CDR3 region has the DNA TGTGCCTGGAGTGCTACGAGACGTTTTGGAAACACCATATATTTT. As protein: CAWSATRRFGNTIYF.

The V gene is TRBV6-5, the J gene TRBJ1-1, with TRBD1 matching over 8 bases. The CDR3 extends over 15 amino acids. Looked up from germline, CDR1 is MNHEY and CDR2 is SVGAGI. Unmatched junction bases numbered 12, after V lost 7 bases and J lost 5 bases. This chain's CDR3 is CASTPWGRGLTEAFF. CDR3 nucleotides: TGTGCCAGCACCCCGTGGGGCAGGGGGCTGACTGAAGCTTTCTTT.

The J gene is TRBJ2-7, the V gene TRBV29-1; 7 bases agree with TRBD1. The CDR3 has 13 residues. Per the germline V gene, CDR1 is SQVTM and CDR2 is ANQGSEA. Trimming at V came to 4 bases and at J to 2 bases, leaving 5 bases not matched to a gene. CDR3 DNA: TGCAGCGTTGTAGGGGGCACGCCCTACGAGCAGTACTTC. It specifies CSVVGGTPYEQYF.

This clone appeared once. This rearrangement joins TRBV9 to TRBJ1-3, with TRBD1 identical over 7 bases. CDR1 and CDR2 (germline): SGDLS, YYNGEE. V shed 2 bases, J shed 4 bases, and the junction held 12 bases outside the gene matches. There are 17 residues in the CDR3. The CDR3 coding sequence is TGTGCCAGCAGCGTCGCACAAAACAGGGGAATGGGAAACACCATATATTTT. Its translation is CASSVAQNRGMGNTIYF.

This chain connects TRBV30 to TRBJ1-2; D is unclear. The V gene lost 8 bases and the J gene lost 5 bases, with 15 bases spanning the gap. CDR1 is GTSNPN, CDR2 SVGIG, per germline (reference sequence). The CDR3 covers 12 residues. CDR3 residues: CAVASIFYGYTF. The CDR3 DNA reads TGTGCCGTCGCCTCCATCTTTTATGGCTACACCTTC.

CDR3 DNA: TGTGCCAGCAGCCAACCTCCGCGAGCGGGGACCTCCTACAATGAGCAGTTCTTC. Residues: CASSQPPRAGTSYNEQFF. This sequence joins TRBV27 and TRBJ2-1, with 7 positions matching TRBD2. The germline V gene encodes CDR1 MNHEY and CDR2 SMNVEV (reference sequence). The length of the CDR3 is 18 residues. The ends lost 6 bases at V and 0 bases at J; junction bases unmatched: 14.

The chain carries TRBV5-1 and TRBJ2-5; no definite D call. The germline V and J ends were trimmed by 0 bases and 2 bases, with 8 bases remaining between them. The germline CDR1 and CDR2 sequences are SGHRS and YFSETQ. The CDR3 sequence is 14 residues long. The CDR3 nucleotides read TGCGCCAGCAGCTTGGTCGGGCTTCAAGAGACCCAGTACTTC. Protein: CASSLVGLQETQYF.

This chain connects TRBV18 to TRBJ2-7; 9 bases agree with TRBD2. The CDR3 sequence is 15 residues long. Germline lookup yields CDR1 KGHSH and CDR2 LQKENI. The ends lost 3 bases at V and 3 bases at J; junction bases unmatched: 6. This chain's CDR3 is CASSPRLAAIYEQYF. In DNA, the CDR3 is TGTGCCAGCTCACCGCGACTAGCGGCGATCTACGAGCAGTACTTC.

This chain joins TRBV10-3 and TRBJ2-5, with D uncertain. Trimming pared 3 bases from V and 5 bases from J, leaving 7 bases between. The CDR3 sequence is 12 residues long. From germline, CDR1 is ENHRY and CDR2 SYGVKD. The CDR3 sequence: CAISDRSETQYF. CDR3 DNA sequence: TGTGCCATCAGTGATAGGTCGGAGACCCAGTACTTC.

The chain uses TRBV5-1 and TRBJ2-3; a weak D match, TRBD1 (6 bases). The CDR3 has 14 amino acids. CDR1 and CDR2 from the germline V gene are SGHRS and YFSETQ. The V gene lost 4 bases and the J gene lost 2 bases, with 11 bases spanning the gap. CDR3 coding DNA: TGCGCCAGCAGCAAAGGACAGTACACAGATACGCAGTATTTT. It encodes CASSKGQYTDTQYF.

This chain links TRBV4-3 with TRBJ2-7; a weak D match, TRBD1 (5 bases). V lost 1 base and J lost 3, with 10 bases in between. Per germline, CDR1 LGHNA and CDR2 YSLEER. The CDR3 length is 14 residues. The CDR3 protein is CASSQATGFYEQYF. The CDR3 DNA is TGCGCCAGCAGCCAAGCCACAGGATTCTACGAGCAGTACTTC.

The V and J genes are TRBV10-3 and TRBJ2-7; 11 bases are shared with TRBD2. V was pared by 4 bases and J by 0 bases, with 5 bases of the junction left unmatched. The CDR3 covers 16 residues. Germline V gives CDR1 ENHRY, CDR2 SYGVKD. CDR3: CAISVRLAGTSYEQYF. CDR3 DNA: TGTGCCATCAGTGTGCGACTAGCGGGAACCTCCTACGAGCAGTACTTC.

This clone was recorded once. This sequence joins TRBV21-1 and TRBJ2-5; TRBD2 is the table's D call and was not checked against the DNA. TRBV21-1 is marked as a pseudogene. The CDR3 is 20 residues long. As DNA, the CDR3 is TGTGCCAGCAACCCGCATGTTGCGGGAGCCATCCCCACCAGGTTCGAGACCCAGTACTTC. This encodes CASNPHVAGAIPTRFETQYF.